Listed below are T cell receptor beta chains from one sample, sequenced in a study of Graves' ophthalmopathy and Graves' hyperthyroidism. TCRdb itself ran the multiplex PCR reads through MiXCR, one entry per CDR3 protein. Of around 1,000,000 distinct CDR3 sequences listed, around a third are singletons. Sequencing was done on a sample of peripheral blood or thyroid tissue (not recorded which). Source of these receptors: an adult man with Graves' hyperthyroidism. The CDR3 runs from the conserved cysteine through the conserved F or W. Each record gives: D gene, CDR3 length, V gene, J gene, CDR3 protein. D genes are given only for firm matches.

D gene: TRBD2
CDR3 length: 18
V gene: TRBV25-1
J gene: TRBJ2-7
CDR3 protein: CASSESFVLAGLRYEQYF

D gene: -
CDR3 length: 15
V gene: TRBV7-9
J gene: TRBJ1-4
CDR3 protein: CASSLATATNEKLFF

D gene: TRBD2
CDR3 length: 14
V gene: TRBV19
J gene: TRBJ2-7
CDR3 protein: CASSIGLAGSEQYF

D gene: TRBD1
CDR3 length: 15
V gene: TRBV19
J gene: TRBJ1-5
CDR3 protein: CASSTTGSSNQPQHF

D gene: -
CDR3 length: 16
V gene: TRBV13
J gene: TRBJ2-7
CDR3 protein: CASSSRGRGSSHEQYF

D gene: TRBD1
CDR3 length: 15
V gene: TRBV25-1
J gene: TRBJ2-5
CDR3 protein: CASSDCRTGQETQYF

D gene: TRBD1
CDR3 length: 16
V gene: TRBV19
J gene: TRBJ1-5
CDR3 protein: CASREIQGASNQPQHF

D gene: -
CDR3 length: 16
V gene: TRBV11-2
J gene: TRBJ2-2
CDR3 protein: CASSLARSKNTGELFF

D gene: -
CDR3 length: 13
V gene: TRBV19
J gene: TRBJ1-4
CDR3 protein: CASSILRNEKLFF

D gene: -
CDR3 length: 14
V gene: TRBV15
J gene: TRBJ1-1
CDR3 protein: CATSGLAGRTEAFF

D gene: -
CDR3 length: 10
V gene: TRBV20-1
J gene: TRBJ1-4
CDR3 protein: CSAIDEKLFF

D gene: -
CDR3 length: 13
V gene: TRBV19
J gene: TRBJ1-5
CDR3 protein: CAGASDPNQPQHF

D gene: TRBD1
CDR3 length: 14
V gene: TRBV29-1
J gene: TRBJ1-5
CDR3 protein: CSFRQGIPAGPQHF

D gene: -
CDR3 length: 13
V gene: TRBV29-1
J gene: TRBJ2-7
CDR3 protein: CSGRDPDSYEQYF

D gene: TRBD1
CDR3 length: 14
V gene: TRBV10-3
J gene: TRBJ1-2
CDR3 protein: CAIAGTGRSDGYTF

D gene: -
CDR3 length: 14
V gene: TRBV14
J gene: TRBJ2-3
CDR3 protein: CASRPFGVTDTQYF

D gene: -
CDR3 length: 16
V gene: TRBV20-1
J gene: TRBJ2-2
CDR3 protein: CSARPLSRANTGELFF

D gene: -
CDR3 length: 12
V gene: TRBV29-1
J gene: TRBJ1-2
CDR3 protein: CSVGGRDYGYTF

D gene: -
CDR3 length: 13
V gene: TRBV9
J gene: TRBJ1-1
CDR3 protein: CASSVGGYAEAFF

D gene: -
CDR3 length: 15
V gene: TRBV7-2
J gene: TRBJ1-5
CDR3 protein: CASSPYPGFGQPQHF

D gene: -
CDR3 length: 14
V gene: TRBV5-1
J gene: TRBJ2-7
CDR3 protein: CASRIETGSYEQYF

D gene: -
CDR3 length: 14
V gene: TRBV6-5
J gene: TRBJ1-2
CDR3 protein: CASRWGRGPYGYTF

D gene: TRBD2
CDR3 length: 16
V gene: TRBV24-1
J gene: TRBJ2-2
CDR3 protein: CATSAVAGGPIGELVF

D gene: -
CDR3 length: 11
V gene: TRBV7-8
J gene: TRBJ2-7
CDR3 protein: CASSPTGKQYF

D gene: TRBD1
CDR3 length: 14
V gene: TRBV15
J gene: TRBJ2-7
CDR3 protein: CATSSNTGVAEQYF

D gene: -
CDR3 length: 15
V gene: TRBV12-3/TRBV12-4
J gene: TRBJ2-7
CDR3 protein: CASSFLEKASYEQYF

D gene: TRBD1
CDR3 length: 14
V gene: TRBV7-6
J gene: TRBJ2-7
CDR3 protein: CASSGLGQGAGQYF

D gene: -
CDR3 length: 14
V gene: TRBV7-9
J gene: TRBJ2-3
CDR3 protein: CAITIAASTDTQYF

D gene: -
CDR3 length: 14
V gene: TRBV7-6
J gene: -
CDR3 protein: CANRSGGSSYEQYF

D gene: -
CDR3 length: 13
V gene: TRBV5-6
J gene: TRBJ1-1
CDR3 protein: CASSIRYSTEAFF

D gene: -
CDR3 length: 14
V gene: TRBV13
J gene: TRBJ2-7
CDR3 protein: CASRGGMSSYEQYF

D gene: -
CDR3 length: 15
V gene: TRBV12-3/TRBV12-4
J gene: TRBJ2-7
CDR3 protein: CGSSYFRQGSYEQYF

D gene: -
CDR3 length: 15
V gene: TRBV7-2
J gene: TRBJ2-5
CDR3 protein: CASRGGGPRGETQYF

D gene: -
CDR3 length: 17
V gene: TRBV10-3
J gene: TRBJ2-5
CDR3 protein: CASSPTREGWVQETQYF

D gene: -
CDR3 length: 14
V gene: TRBV9
J gene: TRBJ1-6
CDR3 protein: CASSSGLYNSPLHF

D gene: TRBD1
CDR3 length: 14
V gene: TRBV6-5
J gene: TRBJ1-1
CDR3 protein: CASRGGAGGREAFF

D gene: -
CDR3 length: 13
V gene: TRBV19
J gene: TRBJ2-2
CDR3 protein: CASMSGVVGELFF

D gene: TRBD1
CDR3 length: 15
V gene: TRBV19
J gene: TRBJ2-2
CDR3 protein: CASSRDRQNTGELFF

D gene: -
CDR3 length: 17
V gene: TRBV6-6
J gene: TRBJ2-2
CDR3 protein: CASSYSAPTRVEAELFF

D gene: -
CDR3 length: 13
V gene: TRBV18
J gene: TRBJ2-5
CDR3 protein: CASSPSEGETQYF

D gene: -
CDR3 length: 14
V gene: TRBV7-9
J gene: TRBJ2-5
CDR3 protein: CASSLSAGGETQYF

D gene: -
CDR3 length: 19
V gene: TRBV19
J gene: TRBJ2-2
CDR3 protein: CASRSEGLHRRPNTGELFF

D gene: -
CDR3 length: 15
V gene: TRBV7-2
J gene: TRBJ1-2
CDR3 protein: CASRAGGGIDYGYTF

D gene: -
CDR3 length: 17
V gene: TRBV4-1
J gene: TRBJ1-1
CDR3 protein: CASSQEERLWKYSEAFF

D gene: -
CDR3 length: 15
V gene: TRBV9
J gene: TRBJ1-2
CDR3 protein: CASSVSTDGGYGYTF

D gene: TRBD1
CDR3 length: 16
V gene: TRBV9
J gene: TRBJ1-6
CDR3 protein: CASSARDSQPNSPLHF

D gene: -
CDR3 length: 16
V gene: TRBV15
J gene: TRBJ1-2
CDR3 protein: CATSRDRLEGDYGYTF

D gene: TRBD2
CDR3 length: 15
V gene: TRBV7-8
J gene: TRBJ2-5
CDR3 protein: CASNQDGGGGETQYF

D gene: -
CDR3 length: 15
V gene: TRBV3-1
J gene: TRBJ1-2
CDR3 protein: CASSQDLGSPYGYTF

D gene: -
CDR3 length: 11
V gene: TRBV7-9
J gene: TRBJ2-7
CDR3 protein: CASSPNHEQYF

D gene: -
CDR3 length: 11
V gene: TRBV29-1
J gene: TRBJ1-5
CDR3 protein: CRTGGVQPQHF

D gene: -
CDR3 length: 17
V gene: TRBV6-2/TRBV6-3
J gene: TRBJ1-5
CDR3 protein: CASSYPSGRGRNQPQHF

D gene: -
CDR3 length: 14
V gene: TRBV3-1
J gene: TRBJ1-1
CDR3 protein: CASSQGRTRAEAFF

D gene: TRBD1
CDR3 length: 15
V gene: TRBV12-3/TRBV12-4
J gene: TRBJ2-7
CDR3 protein: CASSRTGGSTYEQYF

D gene: TRBD1
CDR3 length: 15
V gene: TRBV2
J gene: TRBJ2-7
CDR3 protein: CASSEGSRGIYEQYF

D gene: TRBD1
CDR3 length: 13
V gene: TRBV2
J gene: TRBJ2-7
CDR3 protein: CASIRTGVDEQYF

D gene: TRBD2
CDR3 length: 13
V gene: TRBV29-1
J gene: TRBJ2-5
CDR3 protein: CGAPGLAGETQYF

D gene: -
CDR3 length: 16
V gene: TRBV10-2
J gene: TRBJ1-2
CDR3 protein: CASSEPDIDVDYGYTF

D gene: -
CDR3 length: 16
V gene: TRBV4-1
J gene: TRBJ1-2
CDR3 protein: CASSPRTVPANYGYTF